The clone carrying this TCR beta chain was detected only once. This sample stems from a study of cytomegalovirus exposure and HLA in healthy donors. This PCR relied on a set of 60 Vbeta primers and 13 Jbeta primers. The method was immunoSEQ multiplex PCR; TCRdb's version includes in-frame clones alone and lacks a portion of them. Altogether over 100,000 clones are present, approximately 79% being singletons, with the ten largest covering 0.9% to 1.2%. CDR3 length equals 13 residues. CDR1 is SNHLY, CDR2 FYNNEI, per germline. Trimming stripped 8 bases from V and 2 bases from J, with 13 bases between. V gene TRBV2 combines with J gene TRBJ2-7; a weak D match, TRBD1 (5 bases). This receptor was taken from a male donor in good health and CMV-seronegative. The specimen was PBMCs. The CDR3 DNA sequence: TGTGCCAGCGTATCCCAGGGTACCTACGAGCAGTACTTC. Protein sequence: CASVSQGTYEQYF.